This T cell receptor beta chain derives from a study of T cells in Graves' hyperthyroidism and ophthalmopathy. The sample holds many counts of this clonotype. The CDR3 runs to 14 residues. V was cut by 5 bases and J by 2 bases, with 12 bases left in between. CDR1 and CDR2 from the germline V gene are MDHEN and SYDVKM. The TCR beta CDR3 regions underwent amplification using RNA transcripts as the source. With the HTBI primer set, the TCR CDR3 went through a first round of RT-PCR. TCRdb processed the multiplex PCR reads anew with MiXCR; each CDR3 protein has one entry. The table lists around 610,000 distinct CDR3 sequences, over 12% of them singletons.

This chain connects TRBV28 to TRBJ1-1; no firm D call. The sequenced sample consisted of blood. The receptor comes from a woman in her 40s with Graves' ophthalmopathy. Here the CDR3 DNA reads TGTGCCAGCAGTCCCCACGCACGTAACACTGAAGCTTTCTTT. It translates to CASSPHARNTEAFF.